The text below deals with one T cell receptor (beta chain). All donors comprised healthy Caucasians. The sample originates from a study of identical twins. One entry per CDR3 protein, called by TCRdb with MiXCR from the 5' RACE reads. The table has 570,000 or so distinct CDR3 sequences, 9.6% seen once. These records were also assigned to another study, of yellow fever vaccine responses in identical twins.

This TCR came from a woman aged 18-30 years in good health. Input material: PBMCs.

The CDR3, as DNA: TGTGCCAGCAGGTACAGGGACAGTTGGGCCAACGTCCTGACTTTC. Translated: CASRYRDSWANVLTF. The chain links TRBV12-3 or TRBV12-4 to TRBJ2-6; 7 nucleotides line up with TRBD1. V lost 6 bases, J lost 5 bases, and 7 bases stayed unmatched. This CDR3 spans 15 amino acids.